These 8 T cell receptor beta chains came from one sample sequenced in a study of cytomegalovirus exposure and HLA in healthy donors. The PCR used 60 Vbeta and 13 Jbeta primers. Measured with immunoSEQ multiplex PCR; TCRdb has only the in-frame clones, and not every one. Of hundreds of thousands of clones detected, over 60% appear once; the ten largest clones hold roughly 2%. Sequenced material: PBMCs. These receptors came from a man aged 18 to 29 in good health and CMV-seronegative.

This chain links TRBV7-2 with TRBJ2-5, with a weak D call TRBD2 (5 bases). This CDR3 contains 14 residues. Germline CDR1 SGHTA, CDR2 FQGNSA. V was pared by 2 bases and J by 4 bases, with 11 bases between. CDR3 residues: CASSLWSGGETQYF. The CDR3 coding sequence is TGTGCCAGCAGCTTATGGAGCGGTGGAGAGACCCAGTACTTC.

The chain recombines TRBV14 with TRBJ2-3, with D uncertain. V lost 2 bases, J lost 2 bases, and 11 bases lay in between. The CDR3 consists of 15 residues. The V gene's germline CDR1 is SGHDN and CDR2 FVKESK. CDR3 DNA: TGTGCCAGCAGCCAACCAGCGAGGTTCACAGATACGCAGTATTTT. This codes for CASSQPARFTDTQYF.

This clone showed up just a few times. The J gene is TRBJ1-6, the V gene TRBV4-3; weak D call: TRBD1 (6 bases). Trimming removed 3 bases from V and 3 bases from J, with 9 bases in between. Germline V lookup: CDR1 LGHNA, CDR2 YSLEER. The CDR3 length is 15 residues. The DNA for the CDR3 is TGCGCCAGCAGCCAGGACAGATTCTATAATTCACCCCTCCACTTT. This encodes CASSQDRFYNSPLHF.

The chain combines TRBV5-1 with TRBJ2-3; perhaps TRBD2 as D (7 bases). This CDR3 is 17 amino acids long. With 2 bases removed from V and 6 bases from J, the gap between germline ends came to 22 bases. The germline V gene encodes CDR1 SGHRS and CDR2 YFSETQ. For the CDR3, the DNA is TGCGCCAGCAGCTTAATAAGGGGGAGGGCCGCCGGGGATACGCAGTATTTT. Translated: CASSLIRGRAAGDTQYF.

The chain uses TRBV6-1 and TRBJ1-6; no clear D. CDR1 is MNHNS and CDR2 is SASEGT in the germline V gene. This CDR3 is built from 15 residues. Trimming took 2 bases from V and 8 from J, leaving 13 bases between them. The CDR3: CASSEIGREHSPLHF. In nucleotides, the CDR3 is TGTGCCAGCAGTGAAATTGGGAGGGAGCATTCACCCCTCCACTTT.

The rearrangement joins TRBV5-6 to TRBJ2-1; 10 positions agree with TRBD1. The junction had 5 bases not matched to a gene; V was cut back by 4 bases and J by 1 base. The CDR3 extends over 16 amino acids. Germline CDR1 and CDR2: SGHDT and YYEEEE. CDR3 coding DNA: TGTGCCAGCAGCACGACAGGGGGCCAATCCTACAATGAGCAGTTCTTC. This gives the protein CASSTTGGQSYNEQFF.

V gene TRBV6-5 combines with J gene TRBJ2-3, with D tentatively TRBD2 (6 bases). CDR3 length equals 14 residues. Germline CDR1 and CDR2: MNHEY and SVGAGI. V was pared by 7 bases and J by 0 bases, with 11 bases between. In DNA form, the CDR3 reads TGTGCCAGCAAGTGGGGAGGAAGCACAGATACGCAGTATTTT. Amino acids: CASKWGGSTDTQYF.

This chain connects TRBV7-9 to TRBJ2-3, with D unclear. Germline loops: CDR1 SEHNR, CDR2 FQNEAQ (reference sequence). CDR3 length: 13 residues. Trimming left V 5 bases short and J 1 base short, with 7 bases between. CDR3 DNA: TGTGCCAGCAGCCCCCAGGGCACAGATACGCAGTATTTT. Translating gives CASSPQGTDTQYF.